The sequence of this T cell receptor beta chain was determined in a study of siplizumab effects on memory and regulatory T cells. Study-level findings and limits: Significant reduction of alloreactive sequences traceable to unstimulated CD4+ memory cells was observed with siplizumab. Major contributors to the alloresponse seemed to be naive T cells, which also appeared more diverse than memory cells.

This clone has only one observation. Its target is not known. Libraries were prepared by immunoSEQ multiplex PCR; TCRdb keeps only in-frame clonotypes and omits some of them. The sample has about 100,000 clones, 94% seen once; the top ten hold 1% to 1.5%. CDR3 size: 15 residues. V was cut by 8 bases and J by 0 bases, with 17 bases left in between. The germline gives CDR1 MNHNS, CDR2 SASEGT. This receptor was identified in a human donor in good health. The J gene is TRBJ2-7, the V gene TRBV6-1, with a tentative D call TRBD2 (5 bases). The sample taken for sequencing was non-Treg CD4+ T cells sorted from blood. CDR3 DNA: TGTGCCAGCTCCCGGGTCTCCAGCGGCTCCTACGAGCAGTACTTC. It codes for CASSRVSSGSYEQYF.